A few counts support the clone carrying this TCR beta chain. What it recognizes is unknown. TCRdb itself ran the 5' RACE reads through MiXCR, one entry per CDR3 protein. This sample yields about 450,000 distinct CDR3 sequences, of which 20% to 30% are seen a single time; around 14% belongs to the top ten. The record originates from a study of T-cell memory formation after mild COVID-19. Study-wide findings and caveats: Contracting CD4+ clones were located mainly in CM and EM, and CD8+ clones in EMRA.

CDR1 is SGHRS and CDR2 is YFSETQ in the germline V gene. This CDR3 is built from 15 residues. Trimming left V 4 bases short and J 7 bases short, with 15 bases between. This TCR was sampled from an adult woman who had mild COVID-19 (a few samples of this study predate the infection). Cell type and time point are not known. The chain uses TRBV5-1 and TRBJ1-6, with D tentatively TRBD1 (5 bases). Input material: PBMCs or a T cell subset sorted from them (not recorded which). The CDR3 protein is CASSRSGIGNSPLHF. In DNA, the CDR3 is TGCGCCAGCAGCCGTTCAGGGATAGGGAATTCACCCCTCCACTTT.